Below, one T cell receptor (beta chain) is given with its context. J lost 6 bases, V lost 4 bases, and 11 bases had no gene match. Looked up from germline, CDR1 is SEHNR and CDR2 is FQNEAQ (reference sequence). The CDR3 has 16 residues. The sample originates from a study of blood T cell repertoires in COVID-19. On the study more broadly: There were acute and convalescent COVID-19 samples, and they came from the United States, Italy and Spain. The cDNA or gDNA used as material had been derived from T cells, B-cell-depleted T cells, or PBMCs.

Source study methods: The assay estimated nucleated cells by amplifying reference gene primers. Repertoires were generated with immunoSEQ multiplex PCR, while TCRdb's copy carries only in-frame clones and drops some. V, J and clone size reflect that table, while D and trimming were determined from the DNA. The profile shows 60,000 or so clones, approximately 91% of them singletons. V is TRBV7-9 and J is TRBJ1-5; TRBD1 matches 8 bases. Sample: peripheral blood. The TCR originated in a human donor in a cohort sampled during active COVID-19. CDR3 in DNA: TGTGCCAGCAGCTCCCGGGGGACAGGTTTAAGTCAGCCCCAGCATTTT. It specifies CASSSRGTGLSQPQHF.